This T cell receptor beta chain comes out of a study of technical replicates of blood from a few donors. Profiled with immunoSEQ multiplex PCR; TCRdb holds only in-frame clones, not every one. The data contain 75,000 to 100,000 clones, around 90% of them singletons. The CDR3 has 15 amino acids. Germline V gives CDR1 SGHTA, CDR2 FQGNSA. Trimming removed 4 bases from V and 3 bases from J, with 12 bases in between. The specimen sequenced was T cells isolated from PBMCs. The receptor's source is a human donor in good health. This rearrangement joins TRBV7-2 to TRBJ2-2; D ambiguous. For the CDR3, the DNA is TGTGCCAGCAGCTCCTTTGAGGCCGACACCGGGGAGCTGTTTTTT. Encoded protein: CASSSFEADTGELFF.